This TCR beta chain was obtained from a study of CD8 T cells in ankylosing spondylitis. Study-level points and caveats: Seemingly characteristic of ankylosing spondylitis blood was a TCR beta motif consisting of several highly homologous variants. Within peripheral blood, clones linked to disease were CD8+ and relatively rare.

With molecular barcodes, quantitative 5'-RACE was used to make the TCR beta libraries. TCRdb re-derived calls from the 5' RACE reads in MiXCR, one entry per CDR3 protein. The sample comprises about 700,000 distinct CDR3 sequences, over 15% of which are singletons, and over 15% rests with the top ten. The germline V gene encodes CDR1 DFQATT and CDR2 SNEGSKA (reference sequence). V was trimmed by 2 bases and J by 3 bases, leaving 19 bases between them. CDR3 length equals 16 residues. As for this clonotype: Its antigen is as yet unknown.

The origin of this receptor is a male donor with ankylosing spondylitis. The sequencing sample was made of blood, either unsorted or a sorted T cell fraction (not recorded which). The chain is built from TRBV20-1 and TRBJ1-1; D perhaps matches TRBD1 (6 bases). CDR3 sequence (DNA): TGCAGTGCTAGACCTCGGGGGCGGGGTTTGGACACTGAAGCTTTCTTT. Translating it yields CSARPRGRGLDTEAFF.